This T cell receptor (beta chain) was captured by sequencing in a study of blood T cell repertoires in COVID-19. Study summary: Whether acute or convalescent, the COVID-19 samples came from the United States, Italy and Spain. Nucleic acid was either cDNA or gDNA, and it came from T cells, B-cell-depleted T cells, or PBMCs.

The CDR3 sequence is 16 residues long. Losses at the gene ends were 6 bases for V and 4 bases for J; bases not matched to a gene: 9. CDR1 MNHEY and CDR2 SMNVEV come from the germline V gene (reference sequence). The protocol was immunoSEQ multiplex PCR, while the TCRdb copy is restricted to in-frame clones and leaves out a portion. Of hundreds of thousands of clones listed, approximately 78% were seen once; the top ten hold around 9.3%. The chain is built from TRBV27 and TRBJ2-5, with 12 bases identical to TRBD1. Sequencing was done on a sample of peripheral blood. The TCR originated in a woman of 80 years or more with acute or convalescent COVID-19. The DNA of the CDR3 is TGTGCCAGCAGGAAACCGGGACAGGGGGCGGGAGAGACCCAGTACTTC. Its translation is CASRKPGQGAGETQYF.